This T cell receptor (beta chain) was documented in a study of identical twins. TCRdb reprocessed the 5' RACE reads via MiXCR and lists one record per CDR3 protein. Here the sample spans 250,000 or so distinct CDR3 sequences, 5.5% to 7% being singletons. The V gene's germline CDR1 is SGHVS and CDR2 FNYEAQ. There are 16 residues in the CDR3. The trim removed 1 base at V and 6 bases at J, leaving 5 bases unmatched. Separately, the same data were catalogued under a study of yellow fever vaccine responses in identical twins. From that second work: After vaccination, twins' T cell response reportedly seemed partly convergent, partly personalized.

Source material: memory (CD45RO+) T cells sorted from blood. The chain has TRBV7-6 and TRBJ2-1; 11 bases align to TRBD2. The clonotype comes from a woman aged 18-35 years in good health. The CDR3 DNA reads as TGTGCCAGCAGCTTAGTTTTAGCGGGAGGGACCAATGAGCAGTTCTTC. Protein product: CASSLVLAGGTNEQFF.